Each of the 8 T cell receptor beta chains below was sequenced from the same sample in a study of memory CD4+ T cells and cytomegalovirus serostatus. The sort gate was single viable CD3+CD4+CD8-CD45RO+ cells for memory CD4+ T cells. Repertoires were generated with immunoSEQ multiplex PCR, while TCRdb's copy carries only in-frame clones and drops some. Seen here are approximately 50,000 clones, about 80% observed once, and the top ten hold more than 2.5%. The sample was memory CD4+ T cells from blood. The origin of the receptors is an adult in good health and CMV-seropositive.

This sequence joins TRBV5-1 and TRBJ1-2; D gene ambiguous. This CDR3 contains 12 residues. V was clipped by 0 bases and J by 6 bases, with 6 bases between them. Per the germline V gene, CDR1 is SGHRS and CDR2 is YFSETQ. This CDR3 is CASSLAGNGYTF. As DNA, the CDR3 is TGCGCCAGCAGCTTGGCTGGGAATGGCTACACCTTC.

V is TRBV18 and J is TRBJ2-3, with TRBD2 matching 8 bases. This CDR3 is built from 14 residues. Germline V CDR1 and CDR2: KGHSH, LQKENI. V was clipped by 3 bases and J by 6 bases; unmatched bases: 5. DNA for the CDR3: TGTGCCAGCTCACCTGGCAGCGGGAGTGATACGCAGTATTTT. Its translation is CASSPGSGSDTQYF.

The chain joins TRBV7-9 to TRBJ2-1; 11 bases map to TRBD2. After removal of 5 bases from V and 4 bases from J, the junction contained 10 bases not matched to a gene. This CDR3 is built from 17 residues. CDR1 SEHNR and CDR2 FQNEAQ come from the germline V gene (reference sequence). CDR3 in amino acids: CASSIRQGLADYNEQFF. Here the CDR3 DNA reads TGTGCCAGCAGCATTAGACAGGGACTAGCGGATTACAATGAGCAGTTCTTC.

The chain carries TRBV7-2 and TRBJ2-3; 10 positions match TRBD2. Unmatched junction bases numbered 11, after V lost 5 bases and J lost 6 bases. The CDR3 contains 16 residues. Germline V CDR1 and CDR2: SGHTA, FQGNSA. The CDR3, as DNA: TGTGCCAGCAGCCAAGACTCTAGCGGGAGCGGGGATACGCAGTATTTT. It translates to CASSQDSSGSGDTQYF.

V gene TRBV27 combines with J gene TRBJ1-2, with 7 bases lining up with TRBD1. The CDR3 contains 12 residues. J was trimmed by 2 bases and V by 6 bases; bases with no gene match: 0. Germline CDR1 is MNHEY and CDR2 is SMNVEV (reference sequence). The CDR3 protein is CASRTGNYGYTF. The CDR3, as DNA: TGTGCCAGCAGGACAGGGAACTATGGCTACACCTTC.

This clone was recorded a few times. The chain carries TRBV28 and TRBJ1-2, with a weak D call TRBD1 (5 bases). CDR3 length: 11 amino acids. The germline V gene has CDR1 MDHEN and CDR2 SYDVKM. V gave up 10 bases and J gave up 7 bases, with 13 bases separating them. CDR3 sequence (DNA): TGTGCCACGCGGGGGAGCCCTGGCTACACCTTC. Translated: CATRGSPGYTF.

The genes are TRBV6-5 and TRBJ2-7, with D tentatively TRBD1 (6 bases). V was cut by 8 bases and J by 1 base, with 15 bases left in between. The CDR3 is made up of 14 amino acids. Germline loops: CDR1 MNHEY, CDR2 SVGAGI. The CDR3 nucleotides read TGTGCCAGCCGACAGACAGGTGCTTCCTACGAGCAGTACGTC. It translates to CASRQTGASYEQYV.

V gene TRBV7-2 combines with J gene TRBJ2-3; 10 nucleotides line up with TRBD2. The CDR3 has 16 residues. Trimming at V came to 5 bases and at J to 5 bases, leaving 10 bases not matched to a gene. Germline CDR1 SGHTA, CDR2 FQGNSA. CDR3 protein: CASSLETLAGVDTQYF. The CDR3 DNA sequence: TGTGCCAGCAGCCTAGAGACGCTAGCGGGAGTAGATACGCAGTATTTT.